The subject of this entry is one T cell receptor (beta chain). The record originates from a study of monozygotic twins with cystic fibrosis. The method was immunoSEQ multiplex PCR; TCRdb's version includes in-frame clones alone and lacks a portion of them. Of over 20,000 clones in the sample, less than 98% were seen once. Germline-derived CDR1 and CDR2 are MDHEN and SYDVKM. CDR3 length equals 12 residues. J was trimmed by 16 bases and V by 7 bases; bases with no gene match: 11. The clonotype was recovered from a girl aged 5 to 17 with cystic fibrosis. The J gene is TRBJ1-4, the V gene TRBV28; 8 bases map to TRBD1. The sample taken for sequencing was blood. The CDR3 DNA reads as TGTGCCAGCAATTCACCGAGACAGGGGCAGTTTTTT. The encoded protein is CASNSPRQGQFF.